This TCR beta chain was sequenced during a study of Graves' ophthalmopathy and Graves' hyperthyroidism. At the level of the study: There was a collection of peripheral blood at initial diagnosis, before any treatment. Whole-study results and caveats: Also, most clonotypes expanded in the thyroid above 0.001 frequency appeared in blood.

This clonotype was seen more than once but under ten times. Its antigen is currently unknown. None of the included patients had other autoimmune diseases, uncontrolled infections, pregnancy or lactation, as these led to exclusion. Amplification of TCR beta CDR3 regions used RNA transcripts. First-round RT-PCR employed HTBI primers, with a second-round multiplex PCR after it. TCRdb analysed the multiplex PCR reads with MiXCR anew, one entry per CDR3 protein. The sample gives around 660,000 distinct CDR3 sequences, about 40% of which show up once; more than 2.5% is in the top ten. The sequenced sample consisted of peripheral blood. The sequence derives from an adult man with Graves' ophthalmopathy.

Here the CDR3 reads CSASLGQGFSGELFF. CDR3 nucleotide sequence: TGCAGTGCTAGCCTGGGACAGGGGTTTTCCGGGGAGCTGTTTTTT. The chain carries TRBV20-1 and TRBJ2-2; 10 bases are shared with TRBD1. J gave up 6 bases and V 3 bases, and 7 bases lay outside the gene matches. There are 15 residues in the CDR3. Germline lookup yields CDR1 DFQATT and CDR2 SNEGSKA (reference sequence).